This T cell receptor (beta chain) was identified during a study of vaccination effects on CD4 cells after COVID-19. The wider study: Post-vaccine draws lagged the second dose by a median of 72 days.

Study observations and caveats: Late after vaccination, infection- and vaccine-induced clones showed marked clonal contraction.

Unmatched junction bases numbered 8, after V lost 2 bases and J lost 4 bases. Germline V gene data show CDR1 as MGHRA and CDR2 as YSYEKL. The CDR3 contains 16 residues. This clone was recorded a few times. Its antigen is undetermined. Sequencing was preceded by expansion of antigen-specific CD4+ T cells with viral peptide pools in the ViraFEST assay. After about 10 days in culture, the CD4+ T cells were isolated. Subjects were given two BNT162b2 or mRNA-1273 vaccine doses. PBMC were cultured at around 2 million per well with 9 to 10 IU/ml IL-2 and around 9 ug/ml peptides. IL-2 medium took the place of half the medium on both days 3 and 7. Profiling relied on immunoSEQ multiplex PCR, and the TCRdb table lists in-frame clones only, not all of them. The profile shows roughly 56,000 clones, 60% to 75% of them singletons.

This clonotype originated in a human donor who received a COVID-19 vaccine. The sample was CD4+ T cells from PBMCs cultured with HCoV-229E spike peptides, taken after COVID-19 vaccination. The chain uses TRBV4-1 and TRBJ1-2, with TRBD1 matching 9 bases. The CDR3 spells CASSQRHEDRGYGYTF. The CDR3 bases are TGCGCCAGCAGCCAAAGACATGAGGACAGGGGCTATGGCTACACCTTC.